A selection of T cell receptor beta chains follows, all from one sample in a study of blood T cell repertoires in COVID-19. Profiled with immunoSEQ multiplex PCR; TCRdb holds only in-frame clones, not every one. This sample yields some 230,000 clones, of which approximately 80% are seen a single time; over 12% belongs to the top ten. The sample taken for sequencing was PBMCs or T cells enriched from blood (not recorded which). These receptor sequences come from a man in his forties who had recovered from COVID-19. CDR3s include the opening cysteine and the closing phenylalanine or tryptophan. The D gene is left open where the match is weak.

>.|TRBJ1-6|TRBV6-5
CASIGSLHSPLHF
>.|TRBJ2-3|TRBV9
CASSLPASTDTQYF
>TRBD2|TRBJ2-1|TRBV2
CASTLGTSGYNEQFF
>TRBD1|TRBJ2-4|TRBV4-1
CASSHDRGRYF
>.|TRBJ1-6|TRBV3-1/TRBV3-2
CASSQGSGVNSPLHF
>TRBD2|TRBJ2-1|TRBV5-1
CASSAQLAGHNEQFF
>.|TRBJ2-7|TRBV5-6
CASSSYYEQYF
>TRBD1|TRBJ1-5|TRBV27
CASSLSYGRGINQPQHF
>TRBD1|TRBJ2-7|TRBV9
CASSQDRGSYEQYF
>TRBD1|TRBJ1-3|TRBV5-1
CASSLGDRSPSGNTIYF
>TRBD2|TRBJ2-5|TRBV7-2
CASSLGGTSESQYF
>.|TRBJ1-5|TRBV7-9
CASSPGHDSNQPQHF
>TRBD1|TRBJ1-6|TRBV11-2
CASSLRQGDSPLHF
>TRBD1|TRBJ2-7|TRBV24-1
CATSPTGTGVYEQYF
>.|TRBJ2-5|TRBV27
CASSHRGAETQYF
>.|TRBJ1-1|TRBV4-2
CASSQGTGLGAFF
>TRBD1|TRBJ2-1|TRBV6-5
CASTGGVSYNEQFF
>.|TRBJ1-2|TRBV5-4
CASSLRNRGNHGYTF
>TRBD2|TRBJ2-7|TRBV19
CASSIGAGGPREQYF